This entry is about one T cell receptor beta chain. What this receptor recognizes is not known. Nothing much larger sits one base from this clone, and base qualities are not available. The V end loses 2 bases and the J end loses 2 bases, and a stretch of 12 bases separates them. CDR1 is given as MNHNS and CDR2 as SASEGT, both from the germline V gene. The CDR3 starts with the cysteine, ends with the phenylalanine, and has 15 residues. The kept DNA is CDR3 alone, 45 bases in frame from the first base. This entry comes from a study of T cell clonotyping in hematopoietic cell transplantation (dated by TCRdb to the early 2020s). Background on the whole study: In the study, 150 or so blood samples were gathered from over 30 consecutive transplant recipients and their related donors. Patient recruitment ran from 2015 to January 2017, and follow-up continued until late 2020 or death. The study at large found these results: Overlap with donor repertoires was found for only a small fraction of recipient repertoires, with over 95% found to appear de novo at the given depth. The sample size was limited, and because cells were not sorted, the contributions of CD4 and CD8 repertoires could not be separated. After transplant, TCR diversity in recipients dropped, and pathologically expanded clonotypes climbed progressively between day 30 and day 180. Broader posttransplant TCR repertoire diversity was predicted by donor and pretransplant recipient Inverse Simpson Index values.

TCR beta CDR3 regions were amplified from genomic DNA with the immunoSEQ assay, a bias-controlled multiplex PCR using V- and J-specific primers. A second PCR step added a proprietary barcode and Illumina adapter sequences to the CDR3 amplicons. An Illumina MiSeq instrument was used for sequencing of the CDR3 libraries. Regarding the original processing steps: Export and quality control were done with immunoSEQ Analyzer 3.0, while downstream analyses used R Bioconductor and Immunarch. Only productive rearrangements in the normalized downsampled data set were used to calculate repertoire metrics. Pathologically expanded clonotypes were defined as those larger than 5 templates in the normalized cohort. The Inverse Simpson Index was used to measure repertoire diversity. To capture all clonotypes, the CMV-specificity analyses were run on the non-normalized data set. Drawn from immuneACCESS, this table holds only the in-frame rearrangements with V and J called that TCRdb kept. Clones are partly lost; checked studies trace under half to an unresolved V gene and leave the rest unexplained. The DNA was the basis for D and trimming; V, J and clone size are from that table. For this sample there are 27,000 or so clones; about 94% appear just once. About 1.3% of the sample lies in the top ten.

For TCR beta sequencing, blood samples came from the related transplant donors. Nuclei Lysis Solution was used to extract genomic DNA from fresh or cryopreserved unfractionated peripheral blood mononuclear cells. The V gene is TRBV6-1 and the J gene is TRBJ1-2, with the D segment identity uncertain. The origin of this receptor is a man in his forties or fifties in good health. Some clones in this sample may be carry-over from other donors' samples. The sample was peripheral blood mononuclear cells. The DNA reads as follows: TGTGCCAGCAGTGAAAGTCCCCCGAGGAACTATGGCTACACCTTC. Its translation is CASSESPPRNYGYTF.